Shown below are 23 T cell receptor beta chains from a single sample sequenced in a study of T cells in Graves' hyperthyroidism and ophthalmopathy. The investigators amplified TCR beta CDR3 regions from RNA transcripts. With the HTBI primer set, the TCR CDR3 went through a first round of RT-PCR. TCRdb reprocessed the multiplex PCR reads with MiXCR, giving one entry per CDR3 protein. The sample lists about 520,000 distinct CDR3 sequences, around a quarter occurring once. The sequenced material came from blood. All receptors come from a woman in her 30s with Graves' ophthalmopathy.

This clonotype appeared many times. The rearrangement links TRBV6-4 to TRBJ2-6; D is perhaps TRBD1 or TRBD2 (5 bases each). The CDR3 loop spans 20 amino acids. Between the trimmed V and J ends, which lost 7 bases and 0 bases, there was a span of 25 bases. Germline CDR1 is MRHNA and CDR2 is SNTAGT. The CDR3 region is CASKGPSSKGNPSGANVLTF. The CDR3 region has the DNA TGTGCCAGCAAGGGACCTAGCAGTAAAGGAAACCCCTCTGGGGCCAACGTCCTGACTTTC.

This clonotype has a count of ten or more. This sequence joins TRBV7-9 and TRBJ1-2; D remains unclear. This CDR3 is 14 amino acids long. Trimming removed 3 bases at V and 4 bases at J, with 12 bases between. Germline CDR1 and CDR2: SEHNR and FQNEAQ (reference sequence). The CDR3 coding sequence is TGTGCCAGCAGCTTGGGGTGGGCCGGCTATGGCTACACCTTC. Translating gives CASSLGWAGYGYTF. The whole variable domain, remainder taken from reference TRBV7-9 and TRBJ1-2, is DTGVSQNPRHKITKRGQNVTFRCDPISEHNRLYWYRQTLGQGPEFLTYFQNEAQLEKSRLLSDRFSAERPKGSFSTLEIQRTEQGDSAMYLCASSLGWAGYGYTFGSGTRLTVV.

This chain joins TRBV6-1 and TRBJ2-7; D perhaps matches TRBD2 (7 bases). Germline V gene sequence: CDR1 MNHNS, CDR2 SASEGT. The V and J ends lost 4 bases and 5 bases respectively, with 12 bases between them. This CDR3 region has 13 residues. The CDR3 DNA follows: TGTGCCAGCAGTGCTAGGGGGGGCCACGAGCAGTACTTC. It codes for CASSARGGHEQYF.

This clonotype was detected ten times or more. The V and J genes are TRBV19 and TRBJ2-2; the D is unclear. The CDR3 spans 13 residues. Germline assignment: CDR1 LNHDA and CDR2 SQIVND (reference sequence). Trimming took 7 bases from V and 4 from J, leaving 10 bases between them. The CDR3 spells CASKARSTGELFF. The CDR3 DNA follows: TGTGCCAGTAAGGCCAGGTCCACCGGGGAGCTGTTTTTT.

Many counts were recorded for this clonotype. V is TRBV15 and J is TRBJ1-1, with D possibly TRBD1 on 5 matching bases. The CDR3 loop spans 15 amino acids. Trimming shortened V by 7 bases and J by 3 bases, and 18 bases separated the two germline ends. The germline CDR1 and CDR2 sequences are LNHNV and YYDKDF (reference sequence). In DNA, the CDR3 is TGTGCCACCAATACGGTTTGGAGGGGAGACACTGAAGCTTTCTTT. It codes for CATNTVWRGDTEAFF. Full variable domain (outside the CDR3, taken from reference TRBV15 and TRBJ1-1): DAMVIQNPRYQVTQFGKPVTLSCSQTLNHNVMYWYQQKSSQAPKLLFHYYDKDFNNEADTPDNFQSRRPNTSFCFLDIRSPGLGDTAMYLCATNTVWRGDTEAFFGQGTRLTVV.

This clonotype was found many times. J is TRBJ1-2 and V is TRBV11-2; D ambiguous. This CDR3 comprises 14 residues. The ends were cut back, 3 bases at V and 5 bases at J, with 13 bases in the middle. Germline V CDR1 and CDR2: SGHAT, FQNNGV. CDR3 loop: CASSFTSNPYGYTF. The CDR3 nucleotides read TGTGCCAGCAGCTTTACCAGTAATCCTTATGGCTACACCTTC.

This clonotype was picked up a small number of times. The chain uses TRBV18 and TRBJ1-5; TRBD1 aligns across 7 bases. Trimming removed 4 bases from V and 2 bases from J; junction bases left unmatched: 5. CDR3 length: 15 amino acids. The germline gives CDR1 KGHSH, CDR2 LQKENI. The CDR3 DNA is TGTGCCAGCTCACTACAGGGGATTCGCAATCAGCCCCAGCATTTT. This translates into CASSLQGIRNQPQHF.

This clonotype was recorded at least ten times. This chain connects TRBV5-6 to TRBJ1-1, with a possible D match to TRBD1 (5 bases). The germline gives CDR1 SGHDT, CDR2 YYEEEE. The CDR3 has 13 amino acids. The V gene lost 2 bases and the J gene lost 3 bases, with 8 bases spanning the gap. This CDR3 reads CASSFVRDTEAFF. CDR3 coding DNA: TGTGCCAGCAGCTTCGTCAGGGACACTGAAGCTTTCTTT.

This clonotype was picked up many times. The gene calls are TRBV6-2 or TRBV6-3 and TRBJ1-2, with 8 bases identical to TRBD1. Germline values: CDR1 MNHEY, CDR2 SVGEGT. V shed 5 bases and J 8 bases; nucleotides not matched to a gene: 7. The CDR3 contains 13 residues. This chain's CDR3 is CASSNDRGRGYTF. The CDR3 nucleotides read TGTGCCAGCAGTAACGACAGGGGACGAGGCTACACCTTC.

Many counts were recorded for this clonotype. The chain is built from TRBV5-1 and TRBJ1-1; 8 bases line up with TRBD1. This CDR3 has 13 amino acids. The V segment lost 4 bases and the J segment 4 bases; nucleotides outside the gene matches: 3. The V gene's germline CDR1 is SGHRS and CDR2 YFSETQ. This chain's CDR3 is CASSTTGGTEAFF. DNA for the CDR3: TGCGCCAGCAGCACAACAGGGGGCACTGAAGCTTTCTTT. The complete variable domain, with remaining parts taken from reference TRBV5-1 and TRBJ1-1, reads KAGVTQTPRYLIKTRGQQVTLSCSPISGHRSVSWYQQTPGQGLQFLFEYFSETQRNKGNFPGRFSGRQFSNSRSEMNVSTLELGDSALYLCASSTTGGTEAFFGQGTRLTVV.

CDR3 in amino acids: CASSPSRGQETQYF. CDR3 DNA: TGTGCCAGCAGTCCCTCCAGGGGGCAAGAGACCCAGTACTTC. The chain carries TRBV11-2 and TRBJ2-5, with 7 bases aligning to TRBD1. Germline V lookup: CDR1 SGHAT, CDR2 FQNNGV. The CDR3 has 14 amino acids. V trimming: 6 bases; J trimming: 2 bases; junction bases outside the gene matches: 6.

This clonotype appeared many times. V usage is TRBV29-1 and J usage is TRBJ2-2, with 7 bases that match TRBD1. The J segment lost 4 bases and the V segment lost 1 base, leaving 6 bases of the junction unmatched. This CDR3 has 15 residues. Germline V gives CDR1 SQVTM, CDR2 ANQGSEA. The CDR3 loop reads CSVEGGQDGTGELFF. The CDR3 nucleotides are TGCAGCGTTGAAGGAGGACAGGACGGCACCGGGGAGCTGTTTTTT.

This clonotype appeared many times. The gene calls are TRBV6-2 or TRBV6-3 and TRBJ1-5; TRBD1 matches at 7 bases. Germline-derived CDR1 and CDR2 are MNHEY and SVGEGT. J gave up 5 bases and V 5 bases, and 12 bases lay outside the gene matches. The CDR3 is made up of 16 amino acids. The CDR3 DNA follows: TGTGCCAGCAGTCGTACGACAGGGAAGGGCGATCAGCCCCAGCATTTT. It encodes CASSRTTGKGDQPQHF.

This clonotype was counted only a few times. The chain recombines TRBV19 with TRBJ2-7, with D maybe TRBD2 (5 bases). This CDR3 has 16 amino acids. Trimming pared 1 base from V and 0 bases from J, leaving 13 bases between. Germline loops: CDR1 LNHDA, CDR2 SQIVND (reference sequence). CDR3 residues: CASSIVPGKSSYEQYF. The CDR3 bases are TGTGCCAGTAGTATAGTTCCGGGAAAGAGCTCCTACGAGCAGTACTTC.

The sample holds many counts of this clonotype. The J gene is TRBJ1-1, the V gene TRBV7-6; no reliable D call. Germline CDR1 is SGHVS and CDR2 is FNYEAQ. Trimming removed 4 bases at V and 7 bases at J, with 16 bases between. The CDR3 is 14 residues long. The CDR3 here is CASSSWTPGYEAFF. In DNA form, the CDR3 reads TGTGCCAGCAGCTCTTGGACGCCAGGATATGAAGCTTTCTTT.

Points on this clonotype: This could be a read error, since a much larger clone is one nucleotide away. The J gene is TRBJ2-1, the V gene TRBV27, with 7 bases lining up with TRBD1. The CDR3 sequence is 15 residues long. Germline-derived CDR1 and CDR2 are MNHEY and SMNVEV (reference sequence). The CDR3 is CVSRLRDSGYNEQFF. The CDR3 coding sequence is TGTGTCAGCAGACTCCGGGACAGTGGGTACAATGAGCAGTTCTTC.

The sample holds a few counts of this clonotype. The chain's CDR3 is CSARDRKTMNTEAFF. The CDR3 DNA sequence: TGCAGTGCTAGAGATCGAAAGACTATGAACACTGAAGCTTTCTTT. The chain employs TRBV20-1 and TRBJ1-1; D unresolved. The V end lost 0 bases, the J end lost 0 bases, and 11 bases lay between the germline ends. CDR1 and CDR2 (germline): DFQATT, SNEGSKA (reference sequence). This CDR3 region has 15 residues.

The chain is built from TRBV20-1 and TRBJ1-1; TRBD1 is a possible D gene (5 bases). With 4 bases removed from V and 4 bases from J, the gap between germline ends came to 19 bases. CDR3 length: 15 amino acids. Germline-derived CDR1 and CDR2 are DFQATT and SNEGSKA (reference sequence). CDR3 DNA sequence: TGCAGTGCTACACTCTCAGGGCTCCTGGGCACTGAAGCTTTCTTT. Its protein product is CSATLSGLLGTEAFF.

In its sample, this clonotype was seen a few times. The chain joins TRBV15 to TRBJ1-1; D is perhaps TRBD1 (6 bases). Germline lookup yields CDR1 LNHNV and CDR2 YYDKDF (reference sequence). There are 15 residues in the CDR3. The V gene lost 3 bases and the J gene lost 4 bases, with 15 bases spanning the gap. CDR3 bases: TGTGCCACCAGCAGGGAACAGGGTGGTTCCACTGAAGCTTTCTTT. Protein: CATSREQGGSTEAFF.

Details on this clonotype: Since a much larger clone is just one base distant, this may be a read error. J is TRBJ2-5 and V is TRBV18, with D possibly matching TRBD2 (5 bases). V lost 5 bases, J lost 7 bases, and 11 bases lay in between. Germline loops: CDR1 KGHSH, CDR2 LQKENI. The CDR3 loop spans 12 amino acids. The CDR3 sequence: CASSTTAGTQYF. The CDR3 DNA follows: TGTGCCAGCTCAACAACTGCGGGGACCCAGTACTTC.

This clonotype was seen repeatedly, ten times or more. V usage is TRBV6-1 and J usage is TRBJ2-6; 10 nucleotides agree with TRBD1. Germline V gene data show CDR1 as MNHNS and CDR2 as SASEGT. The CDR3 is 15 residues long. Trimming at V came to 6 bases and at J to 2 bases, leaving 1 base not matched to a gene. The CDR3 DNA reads TGTGCCAGCAGGACAGGGGGCACTGGGGCCAACGTCCTGACTTTC. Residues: CASRTGGTGANVLTF.

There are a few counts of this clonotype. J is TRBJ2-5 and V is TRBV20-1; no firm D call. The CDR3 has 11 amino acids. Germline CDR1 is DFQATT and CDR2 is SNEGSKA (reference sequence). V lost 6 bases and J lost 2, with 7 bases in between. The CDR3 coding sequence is TGCAGTGCCCTCCATCAAGAGACCCAGTACTTC. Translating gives CSALHQETQYF.

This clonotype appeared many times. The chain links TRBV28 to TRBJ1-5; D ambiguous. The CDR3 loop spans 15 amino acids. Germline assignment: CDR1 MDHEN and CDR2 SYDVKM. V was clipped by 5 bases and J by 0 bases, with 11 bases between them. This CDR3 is CASSPVGDSNQPQHF. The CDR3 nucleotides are TGTGCCAGCAGTCCAGTAGGCGATAGCAATCAGCCCCAGCATTTT.